These 22 T cell receptor beta chains were all obtained from the same sample, sequenced in a study of early stage breast cancer tumors. Here immunoSEQ multiplex PCR was the method, and the copy in TCRdb shows in-frame clones only, minus some. The table shows 5,000 to 6,500 clones, with roughly 73% occurring only once. The sample was normal breast tissue next to the tumor. The receptors were sampled from a person aged 35 to 50 with breast cancer.

The chain is built from TRBV10-3 and TRBJ2-3; 8 bases are a match to TRBD2. This CDR3 is 14 amino acids long. Per germline, CDR1 ENHRY and CDR2 SYGVKD. Losses at the gene ends were 5 bases for V and 5 bases for J; bases not matched to a gene: 6. CDR3: CAISSSGRLDTQYF. For the CDR3, the DNA is TGTGCCATCAGTTCCAGCGGGAGATTAGATACGCAGTATTTT.

The gene calls are TRBV6-4 and TRBJ1-2; tentative D call: TRBD1 (6 bases). Germline CDR1 reads MRHNA; CDR2 reads SNTAGT. The CDR3 runs 14 residues. In nucleotides, the CDR3 is TGTCTGCCGGGACACAAGGGAGGCAACTATGGCTACACCTTC. This sequence encodes CLPGHKGGNYGYTF.

The chain recombines TRBV19 with TRBJ2-3; TRBD1 matches 10 bases. This CDR3 spans 15 amino acids. From germline, CDR1 is LNHDA and CDR2 SQIVND (reference sequence). The J segment lost 1 base and the V segment lost 6 bases, leaving 4 bases of the junction unmatched. This chain's CDR3 is CASRTGTGGTDTQYF. The CDR3 region has the DNA TGTGCCAGTAGAACTGGGACAGGGGGCACAGATACGCAGTATTTT.

The J gene is TRBJ1-2, the V gene TRBV6-6; D uncertain. Germline assignment: CDR1 MNHNY and CDR2 SVGAGI (reference sequence). This CDR3 region has 15 residues. V gave up 2 bases and J gave up 0 bases, with 10 bases separating them. CDR3 amino acids: CASSYEDGANYGYTF. CDR3 coding DNA: TGTGCCAGCAGTTACGAGGACGGTGCTAACTATGGCTACACCTTC.

The V call is TRBV13, the J call TRBJ2-3; the D gene is possibly TRBD2 (5 bases). V was clipped by 5 bases and J by 5 bases, with 14 bases between them. CDR3 length: 14 residues. Germline V lookup: CDR1 PRHDT, CDR2 FYEKMQ (reference sequence). For the CDR3, the DNA is TGTGCCAGCAGCCCAAGCCGGGAAGAAGATACGCAGTATTTT. Translated, it gives CASSPSREEDTQYF.

This chain uses TRBV7-9 with TRBJ1-1; possibly TRBD1 for D (5 bases). The CDR3 contains 11 residues. V lost 11 bases, J lost 5 bases, and 12 bases lay in between. Looked up from germline, CDR1 is SEHNR and CDR2 is FQNEAQ (reference sequence). This CDR3 is CASGGETEAFF. The CDR3 nucleotides are TGTGCCTCTGGGGGTGAGACTGAAGCTTTCTTT.

The table lists this clone with a count of one. The rearrangement uses TRBV5-4 and TRBJ1-1, with 9 bases matching TRBD1. V lost 9 bases and J lost 5; bases outside the gene matches: 8. Germline V CDR1 and CDR2: SGHNT, YYREEE (reference sequence). The CDR3 length is 13 residues. In nucleotides, the CDR3 is TGTGCCACCCGCACAGGGGGCAGGACTGAAGCTTTCTTT. Its translation is CATRTGGRTEAFF.

The V call is TRBV5-8, the J call TRBJ2-3; D is unclear. In germline, CDR1 is SGHTS, CDR2 YDEGEE. The CDR3 is 16 residues long. V lost 4 bases to trimming and J lost 0 bases, with 15 bases between them. CDR3 nucleotides: TGTGCCAGCAGCCCAGCTATGGTTTGGAGCACAGATACGCAGTATTTT. It translates to CASSPAMVWSTDTQYF.

The rearrangement links TRBV27 to TRBJ2-7; TRBD2 might be the D (5 bases). CDR3 length: 15 residues. Germline CDR1 reads MNHEY; CDR2 reads SMNVEV (reference sequence). V lost 2 bases, J lost 2 bases, and 13 bases lay in between. The CDR3: CASSLGSERAYEQYF. DNA of the CDR3: TGTGCCAGCAGTTTAGGATCGGAGAGGGCCTACGAGCAGTACTTC.

V usage is TRBV29-1 and J usage is TRBJ1-1; no clear D gene. Looked up from germline, CDR1 is SQVTM and CDR2 is ANQGSEA. Trimming removed 7 bases from V and 1 base from J, with 10 bases in between. The CDR3 runs 12 residues. CDR3 amino acids: CSGLGANTEAFF. CDR3 bases: TGCAGCGGCCTTGGCGCGAACACTGAAGCTTTCTTT.

The chain uses TRBV4-1 and TRBJ2-6; no reliable D call. The CDR3 is made up of 16 amino acids. From germline, CDR1 is MGHRA and CDR2 YSYEKL. Trimming cost V 2 bases and J 1 base, with 9 bases left between them. CDR3 sequence: CASSQQTGSGANVLTF. CDR3 coding DNA: TGCGCCAGCAGCCAACAGACGGGTTCTGGGGCCAACGTCCTGACTTTC.

V gene TRBV19 combines with J gene TRBJ2-1; D assignment may be TRBD1 or TRBD2 (5 bases each). The CDR3 is 14 amino acids. From germline, CDR1 is LNHDA and CDR2 SQIVND (reference sequence). The V end lost 3 bases, the J end lost 7 bases, and 13 bases lay between the germline ends. The CDR3 region has the DNA TGTGCCAGTAGTATTGGGACCATACGAAATGAGCAGTTCTTC. Its protein is CASSIGTIRNEQFF.

This clone has more than one count but fewer than ten. J is TRBJ1-1 and V is TRBV19, with D perhaps matching TRBD1 (5 bases). The CDR3 consists of 13 residues. V lost 7 bases and J lost 6, with 15 bases in between. CDR1 is LNHDA and CDR2 is SQIVND in the germline V gene (reference sequence). The CDR3 sequence: CASNGGEVAEAFF. The CDR3 DNA follows: TGTGCCAGTAACGGAGGGGAAGTGGCTGAAGCTTTCTTT.

The rearrangement uses TRBV10-3 and TRBJ2-1; 10 bases fit TRBD1. Germline trimming cut 10 bases from V and 6 bases from J; bases unmatched to any gene: 9. The CDR3 has 14 amino acids. Germline V gene lookup returns CDR1 ENHRY and CDR2 SYGVKD. The CDR3 nucleotides are TGTGCCACCGAACCCGGGACAGGGGCCAATGAGCAGTTCTTC. It encodes CATEPGTGANEQFF.

The CDR3 DNA reads TGTGCCAGCAGCCCCGGGGAGGAATTGAACGAGCAGTACTTC. Translation gives CASSPGEELNEQYF. This chain connects TRBV6-5 to TRBJ2-7, with a tentative D call TRBD2 (6 bases). The CDR3 consists of 14 residues. The V end was cut by 6 bases, the J end by 5 bases, with 17 bases between. Germline-derived CDR1 and CDR2 are MNHEY and SVGAGI.

V is TRBV5-4 and J is TRBJ1-2; D ambiguous. The CDR3 consists of 15 residues. The germline V gene encodes CDR1 SGHNT and CDR2 YYREEE (reference sequence). V was pared by 4 bases and J by 5 bases, with 18 bases between. The CDR3 sequence is CASSLTDTPNYGYTF. CDR3 in DNA: TGTGCCAGCAGCCTCACAGATACGCCGAATTATGGCTACACCTTC.

In regard to this clone: The junction and the germline gene differ at one end; a read error may be behind it. The chain links TRBV7-7 to TRBJ2-3; D is unclear. From germline, CDR1 is SSHAT and CDR2 FNYEAQ (reference sequence). This CDR3 has 14 amino acids. This chain's CDR3 is CASSPLNYGDTQYF. CDR3 DNA: TGTGCTAGCAGCCCCCTCAACTATGGGGATACGCAGTATTTT.

The chain links TRBV2 to TRBJ1-6; D not certain. The V end was cut by 6 bases, the J end by 7 bases, with 7 bases between. Per germline, CDR1 SNHLY and CDR2 FYNNEI. There are 12 residues in the CDR3. The CDR3: CASSYTNSPLHF. As DNA, the CDR3 is TGTGCCAGCAGCTACACCAATTCACCCCTCCACTTT. Filled out from reference TRBV2 and TRBJ1-6, the complete variable domain reads EPEVTQTPSHQVTQMGQEVILRCVPISNHLYFYWYRQILGQKVEFLVSFYNNEISEKSEIFDDQFSVERPDGSNFTLKIRSTKLEDSAMYFCASSYTNSPLHFGNGTRLTVT.

CDR3 in amino acids: CASSYRVGTQYF. In DNA, the CDR3 is TGTGCCAGCAGTTACAGGGTTGGTACGCAGTATTTT. V usage is TRBV6-6 and J usage is TRBJ2-3; D gene unclear. The germline CDR1 and CDR2 sequences are MNHNY and SVGAGI (reference sequence). V dropped 2 bases and J dropped 8 bases, with 8 bases sitting between them. The CDR3 is 12 amino acids.

This chain links TRBV19 with TRBJ1-2; D unclear. This CDR3 contains 13 residues. The V gene lost 4 bases and the J gene lost 8 bases, with 14 bases spanning the gap. Germline CDR1 and CDR2: LNHDA and SQIVND (reference sequence). CDR3 in DNA: TGTGCCAGTAGTACTTCATCCTTGCGAGGCTACACCTTC. This gives the protein CASSTSSLRGYTF.

This clone came up a few times. This rearrangement joins TRBV4-1 to TRBJ2-3; no firm D call. The CDR3 runs to 13 residues. V lost 3 bases and J 6 bases, leaving 10 bases between the germline ends. The germline V gene has CDR1 MGHRA and CDR2 YSYEKL. The CDR3 loop is CASSQTVGDTQYF. CDR3 DNA: TGCGCCAGCAGCCAGACGGTGGGGGATACGCAGTATTTT.

V gene TRBV29-1 combines with J gene TRBJ2-3, with D tentatively TRBD2 (6 bases). Trimming shortened V by 3 bases and J by 4 bases, and 14 bases separated the two germline ends. The CDR3 is 14 residues long. From germline, CDR1 is SQVTM and CDR2 ANQGSEA. Written as DNA, the CDR3 is TGCAGCGTTGATGACGGGAGAATGGCAGATACGCAGTATTTT. Its protein product is CSVDDGRMADTQYF.